The next 24 T cell receptor beta chains were all read from a single sample in a study of OX40 agonist ivuxolimab in advanced cancers. Assay used: immunoSEQ multiplex PCR; TCRdb lists only in-frame clones, some missing. Seen here are under 80,000 clones, around 80% observed once, and the top ten hold around 5.1%. The material sequenced was CD4+ or CD8+ T cells sorted from blood, taken in a trial of the OX40 agonist ivuxolimab. The source is an adult with an advanced solid tumor such as melanoma, head and neck, liver or kidney cancer.

This clone was seen only once. The chain links TRBV19 to TRBJ2-1; a possible D gene is TRBD2 (5 bases). The CDR3 length is 13 residues. The ends were cut back, 6 bases at V and 4 bases at J, with 10 bases in the middle. Per the germline V gene, CDR1 is LNHDA and CDR2 is SQIVND (reference sequence). The CDR3 loop reads CASRPSLYNEQFF. The CDR3 DNA reads TGTGCCAGTAGGCCTAGCTTGTACAATGAGCAGTTCTTC.

The chain uses TRBV19 and TRBJ2-1, with 13 bases lining up with TRBD2. The CDR3 runs to 16 residues. CDR1 LNHDA and CDR2 SQIVND come from the germline V gene (reference sequence). The V and J ends lost 5 bases and 8 bases, in that order; junction bases with no gene match: 9. CDR3 protein: CASSHPLAGGLYEQFF. CDR3 coding DNA: TGTGCCAGTAGTCACCCACTAGCGGGGGGGCTTTATGAGCAGTTCTTC.

This chain links TRBV7-2 with TRBJ2-2; possibly TRBD2 for D (5 bases). Looked up from germline, CDR1 is SGHTA and CDR2 is FQGNSA. This CDR3 contains 15 residues. Trimming took 2 bases from V and 0 from J, leaving 7 bases between them. This CDR3 reads CASSLYSANTGELFF. The CDR3 coding sequence is TGTGCCAGCAGCTTATATAGCGCGAACACCGGGGAGCTGTTTTTT.

The V and J genes are TRBV18 and TRBJ1-1, with D perhaps matching TRBD1 (5 bases). The CDR3 runs 16 residues. Trimming cost V 4 bases and J 3 bases, with 18 bases left between them. From germline, CDR1 is KGHSH and CDR2 LQKENI. CDR3 region: CASSRGGQGEDTEAFF. The CDR3 nucleotides are TGTGCCAGCTCACGTGGCGGGCAGGGTGAGGACACTGAAGCTTTCTTT.

This rearrangement joins TRBV6-1 to TRBJ1-2; 7 nucleotides line up with TRBD1. V trimming: 7 bases; J trimming: 4 bases; junction bases outside the gene matches: 6. CDR1 and CDR2 (germline): MNHNS, SASEGT. The CDR3 has 13 amino acids. The CDR3 protein is CASMGRGGYGYTF. CDR3 in DNA: TGTGCCAGCATGGGCAGGGGGGGCTATGGCTACACCTTC.

This clone has just a few counts. The chain is built from TRBV29-1 and TRBJ2-1; 10 positions agree with TRBD1. V was pared by 3 bases and J by 8 bases, with 7 bases of the junction left unmatched. Germline CDR1 SQVTM, CDR2 ANQGSEA. This CDR3 contains 14 residues. Here the CDR3 DNA reads TGCAGCGTTGACCGACAGGGGGCATCCCATGAGCAGTTCTTC. As protein: CSVDRQGASHEQFF.

The chain employs TRBV5-1 and TRBJ2-2; D is possibly TRBD1 (6 bases). Germline V lookup: CDR1 SGHRS, CDR2 YFSETQ. CDR3 length: 15 amino acids. V lost 0 bases to trimming and J lost 3 bases, with 9 bases between them. The chain's CDR3 is CASSLAQGDTGELFF. Here the CDR3 DNA reads TGCGCCAGCAGCTTGGCACAGGGTGACACCGGGGAGCTGTTTTTT.

CDR3: CASSRLQGGNTGELFF. CDR3 in DNA: TGTGCCAGCAGCCGACTACAGGGAGGGAACACCGGGGAGCTGTTTTTT. This sequence joins TRBV13 and TRBJ2-2, with D perhaps matching TRBD1 or TRBD2 (6 bases each). V lost 5 bases and J lost 1, with 14 bases in between. The germline V gene has CDR1 PRHDT and CDR2 FYEKMQ (reference sequence). CDR3 length equals 16 residues.

The gene calls are TRBV6-7 and TRBJ1-1, with D possibly being TRBD1 (6 bases). TRBV6-7 is recorded as an ORF, its role being uncertain. V lost 6 bases and J 1 base, leaving 9 bases between the germline ends. The CDR3 sequence is 13 residues long. Here the CDR3 reads CASSCRGNTEAFF. The CDR3 DNA reads TGTGCCAGCAGCTGCAGGGGGAACACTGAAGCTTTCTTT.

The chain employs TRBV18 and TRBJ1-1; D is unclear. Deletions cut 2 bases from V and 11 bases from J, with 15 bases between. The CDR3 sequence is 13 residues long. Germline CDR1 is KGHSH and CDR2 is LQKENI. CDR3 amino acids: CASSPGSELGAFF. The CDR3 nucleotides read TGTGCCAGCTCACCAGGGTCCGAATTGGGGGCTTTCTTT.

The chain recombines TRBV16 with TRBJ1-5; D is unclear. The V gene lost 2 bases and the J gene lost 0 bases, with 20 bases spanning the gap. The CDR3 sequence is 19 residues long. Germline values: CDR1 KGHSY, CDR2 FQNENV. CDR3 protein: CASSQIGGDSLNSNQPQHF. The CDR3 DNA follows: TGTGCCAGCAGCCAAATTGGAGGCGACTCGCTTAATAGCAATCAGCCCCAGCATTTT.

This chain links TRBV7-2 with TRBJ2-3; weak D call: TRBD2 (5 bases). The germline V gene has CDR1 SGHTA and CDR2 FQGNSA. This CDR3 region has 15 residues. Trimming pared 5 bases from V and 2 bases from J, leaving 14 bases between. The CDR3 DNA reads TGTGCCAGCAGCCGAAAGCCGGGAACCACAGATACGCAGTATTTT. It codes for CASSRKPGTTDTQYF.

The genes are TRBV28 and TRBJ1-2, with D hard to call. Germline V CDR1 and CDR2: MDHEN, SYDVKM. There are 16 residues in the CDR3. V dropped 3 bases and J dropped 6 bases, with 20 bases sitting between them. CDR3 residues: CASSLPDVGFLNGYTF. The CDR3 DNA reads TGTGCCAGCAGTTTGCCCGACGTAGGTTTTCTGAATGGCTACACCTTC.

V is TRBV27 and J is TRBJ2-7, with TRBD2 matching over 7 bases. Per germline, CDR1 MNHEY and CDR2 SMNVEV (reference sequence). There are 17 residues in the CDR3. The V and J ends lost 0 bases and 6 bases, in that order; junction bases with no gene match: 14. CDR3 residues: CASSLSPPGGRQSEQYF. CDR3 DNA: TGTGCCAGCAGTTTATCTCCGCCGGGGGGTCGACAATCCGAGCAGTACTTC.

This clone was recorded only once. The V gene is TRBV19, the J gene TRBJ1-5; 9 bases match TRBD1. Trimming removed 4 bases from V and 4 bases from J; junction bases left unmatched: 5. The CDR3 is 15 amino acids. CDR1 LNHDA and CDR2 SQIVND come from the germline V gene (reference sequence). This chain's CDR3 is CASSRQGERNQPQHF. CDR3 nucleotides: TGTGCCAGTAGTAGACAGGGGGAAAGGAATCAGCCCCAGCATTTT.

The rearrangement uses TRBV2 and TRBJ2-5, with TRBD2 matching over 10 bases. With V trimmed by 7 bases and J by 5 bases, 7 bases remained unmatched. Germline assignment: CDR1 SNHLY and CDR2 FYNNEI. The CDR3 covers 14 residues. CDR3 amino acids: CASTWGSGRETQYF. The CDR3 region has the DNA TGTGCCAGCACCTGGGGTAGCGGGAGGGAGACCCAGTACTTC.

V is TRBV7-2 and J is TRBJ2-7, with 8 bases that match TRBD2. The CDR3 has 14 residues. CDR1 SGHTA and CDR2 FQGNSA come from the germline V gene. Trimming cost V 1 base and J 6 bases; bases outside gene matches: 5. CDR3 loop: CASSLVRGGAEQYF. For the CDR3, the DNA is TGTGCCAGCAGCTTAGTTCGGGGGGGAGCCGAGCAGTACTTC.

The V and J genes are TRBV2 and TRBJ1-1; D gene uncertain. CDR1 and CDR2 from the germline V gene are SNHLY and FYNNEI. The CDR3 contains 13 residues. V was trimmed by 1 base and J by 7 bases, leaving 10 bases between them. Here the CDR3 reads CASSEEVSLEAFF. The CDR3 nucleotides read TGTGCCAGCAGTGAAGAGGTCTCCCTTGAAGCTTTCTTT.

This chain connects TRBV6-5 to TRBJ2-7, with no clear D. Germline CDR1 is MNHEY and CDR2 is SVGAGI. V lost 4 bases and J 4 bases, leaving 14 bases between the germline ends. This CDR3 spans 14 amino acids. CDR3 nucleotide sequence: TGTGCCAGCAGTTCTGTTAAGGGTGGGTACGAGCAGTACTTC. It codes for CASSSVKGGYEQYF.

The CDR3 nucleotides are TGTGCCAGCAGCCTTAGCTCTAGTCTCCCCTACGAGCAGTACTTC. Amino acid sequence: CASSLSSSLPYEQYF. The genes are TRBV11-2 and TRBJ2-7; the D is unclear. CDR1 is SGHAT and CDR2 is FQNNGV in the germline V gene. This CDR3 spans 15 amino acids. V was clipped by 5 bases and J by 2 bases, with 16 bases between them.

The CDR3 is CASSLGARRQYF. CDR3 nucleotide sequence: TGTGCCAGCAGCTTAGGGGCTAGAAGGCAGTACTTC. V is TRBV7-2 and J is TRBJ2-7; D gene ambiguous. The CDR3 loop spans 12 amino acids. Germline V gene sequence: CDR1 SGHTA, CDR2 FQGNSA. The V gene lost 1 base and the J gene lost 9 bases, with 10 bases spanning the gap.

The chain employs TRBV6-6 and TRBJ1-2, with 9 bases aligning to TRBD1. Losses at the gene ends were 6 bases for V and 1 base for J; bases not matched to a gene: 3. From germline, CDR1 is MNHNY and CDR2 SVGAGI (reference sequence). The CDR3 is 14 residues long. The CDR3 region is CASSRGQGNYGYTF. Written as DNA, the CDR3 is TGTGCCAGCAGCCGGGGACAGGGTAACTATGGCTACACCTTC.

This clone showed up just a few times. The chain joins TRBV28 to TRBJ1-5, with D perhaps TRBD1 (6 bases). The CDR3 extends over 14 amino acids. Trimming removed 5 bases from V and 4 bases from J, with 12 bases in between. Germline CDR1 MDHEN, CDR2 SYDVKM. The CDR3 region has the DNA TGTGCCAGCAGTCAGGGGTGGGGAAATCAGCCCCAGCATTTT. Protein: CASSQGWGNQPQHF. Full variable domain (outside the CDR3, taken from reference TRBV28 and TRBJ1-5): DVKVTQSSRYLVKRTGEKVFLECVQDMDHENMFWYRQDPGLGLRLIYFSYDVKMKEKGDIPEGYSVSREKKERFSLILESASTNQTSMYLCASSQGWGNQPQHFGDGTRLSIL.

The CDR3 loop is CASMRGYEQYF. CDR3 DNA sequence: TGTGCCAGCATGAGGGGGTACGAGCAGTACTTC. The chain joins TRBV6-5 to TRBJ2-7; D possibly corresponds to TRBD1 (6 bases). Germline CDR1 is MNHEY and CDR2 is SVGAGI. The V and J ends lost 7 bases and 4 bases respectively, with 8 bases between them. The CDR3 length is 11 residues.